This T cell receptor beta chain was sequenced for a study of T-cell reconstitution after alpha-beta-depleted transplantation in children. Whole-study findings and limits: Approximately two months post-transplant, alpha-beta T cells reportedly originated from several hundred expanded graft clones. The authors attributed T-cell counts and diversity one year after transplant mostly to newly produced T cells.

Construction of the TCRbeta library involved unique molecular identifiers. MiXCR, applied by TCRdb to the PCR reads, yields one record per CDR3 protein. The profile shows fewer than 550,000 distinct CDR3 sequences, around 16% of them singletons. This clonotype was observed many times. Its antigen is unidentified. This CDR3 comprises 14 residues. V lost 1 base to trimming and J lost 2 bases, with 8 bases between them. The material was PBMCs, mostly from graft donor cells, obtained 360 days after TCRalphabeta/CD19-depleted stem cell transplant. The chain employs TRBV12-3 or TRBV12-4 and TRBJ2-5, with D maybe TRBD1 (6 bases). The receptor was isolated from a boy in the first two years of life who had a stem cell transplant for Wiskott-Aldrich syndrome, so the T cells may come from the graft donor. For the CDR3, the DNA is TGTGCCAGCAGTTTAGACAGGGTACAAGAGACCCAGTACTTC. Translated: CASSLDRVQETQYF.